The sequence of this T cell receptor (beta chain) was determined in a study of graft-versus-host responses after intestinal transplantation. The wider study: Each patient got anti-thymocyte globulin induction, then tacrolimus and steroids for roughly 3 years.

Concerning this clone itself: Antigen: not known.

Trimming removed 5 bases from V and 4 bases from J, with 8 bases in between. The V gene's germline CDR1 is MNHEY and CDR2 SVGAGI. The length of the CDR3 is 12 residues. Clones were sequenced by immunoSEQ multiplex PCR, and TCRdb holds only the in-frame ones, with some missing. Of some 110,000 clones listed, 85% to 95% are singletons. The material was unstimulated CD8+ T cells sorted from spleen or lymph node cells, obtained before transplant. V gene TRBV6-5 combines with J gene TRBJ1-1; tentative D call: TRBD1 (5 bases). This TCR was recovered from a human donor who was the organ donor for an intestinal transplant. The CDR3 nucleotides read TGTGCCAGCAGTCAGGGTGGCACTGAAGCTTTCTTT. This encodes CASSQGGTEAFF.